This T cell receptor (beta chain) is from a study of PD-L1 blockade in urothelial cancer. At the level of the study: The study started patients on atezolizumab at some point between 2014 and 2016, giving 1,200 mg intravenously every 3 weeks. Samples of blood were analyzed 3 weeks (second dose) and 6 weeks after treatment start.

Measured with immunoSEQ multiplex PCR; TCRdb has only the in-frame clones, and not every one. The sample shows tens of thousands of clones, about 85% of them seen only once. V shed 5 bases and J 4 bases; nucleotides not matched to a gene: 7. Germline V gene lookup returns CDR1 SGHVS and CDR2 FNYEAQ. CDR3 length equals 17 residues. Time point meaning: pretreatment peripheral blood. The sequence was obtained from a middle-aged man with urothelial cancer. Sample: PBMCs, taken around atezolizumab (anti-PD-L1) treatment. V gene TRBV7-6 combines with J gene TRBJ2-2; 13 bases are a match to TRBD2. The CDR3 protein is CASSIQGLAGLTGELFF. The CDR3 region has the DNA TGTGCCAGCAGCATCCAGGGACTAGCGGGACTCACCGGGGAGCTGTTTTTT.